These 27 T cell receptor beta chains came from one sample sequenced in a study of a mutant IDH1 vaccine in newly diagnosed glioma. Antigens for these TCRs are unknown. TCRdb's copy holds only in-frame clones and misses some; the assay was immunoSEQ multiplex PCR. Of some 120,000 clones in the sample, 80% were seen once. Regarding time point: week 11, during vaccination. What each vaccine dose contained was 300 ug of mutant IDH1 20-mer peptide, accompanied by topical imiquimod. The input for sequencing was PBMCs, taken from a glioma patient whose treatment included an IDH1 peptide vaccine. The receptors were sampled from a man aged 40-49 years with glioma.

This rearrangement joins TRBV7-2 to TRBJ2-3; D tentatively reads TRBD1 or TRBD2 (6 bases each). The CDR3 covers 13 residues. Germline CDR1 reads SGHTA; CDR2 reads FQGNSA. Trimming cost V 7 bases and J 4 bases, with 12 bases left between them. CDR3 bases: TGTGCCAGCACCCTGAGGGGGGCAGATACGCAGTATTTT. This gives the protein CASTLRGADTQYF.

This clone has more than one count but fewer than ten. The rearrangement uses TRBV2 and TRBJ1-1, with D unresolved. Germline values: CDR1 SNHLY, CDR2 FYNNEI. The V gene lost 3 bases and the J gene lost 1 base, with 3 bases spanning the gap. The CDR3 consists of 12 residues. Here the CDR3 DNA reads TGTGCCAGCAGTGACAAGAACACTGAAGCTTTCTTT. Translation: CASSDKNTEAFF. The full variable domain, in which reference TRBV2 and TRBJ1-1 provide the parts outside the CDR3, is EPEVTQTPSHQVTQMGQEVILRCVPISNHLYFYWYRQILGQKVEFLVSFYNNEISEKSEIFDDQFSVERPDGSNFTLKIRSTKLEDSAMYFCASSDKNTEAFFGQGTRLTVV.

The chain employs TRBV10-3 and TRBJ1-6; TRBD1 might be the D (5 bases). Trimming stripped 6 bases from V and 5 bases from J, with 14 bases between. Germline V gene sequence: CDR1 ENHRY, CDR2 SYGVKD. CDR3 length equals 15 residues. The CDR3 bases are TGTGCCATCAGAACAACCGGGACGGATAATTCACCCCTCCACTTT. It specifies CAIRTTGTDNSPLHF.

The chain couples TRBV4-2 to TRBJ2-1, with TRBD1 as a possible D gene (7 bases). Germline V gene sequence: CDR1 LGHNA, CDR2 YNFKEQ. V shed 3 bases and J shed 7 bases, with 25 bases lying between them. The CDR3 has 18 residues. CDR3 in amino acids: CASSQVARGPGAGNEQFF. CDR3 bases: TGTGCCAGCAGCCAGGTGGCTAGGGGGCCGGGAGCGGGTAATGAGCAGTTCTTC.

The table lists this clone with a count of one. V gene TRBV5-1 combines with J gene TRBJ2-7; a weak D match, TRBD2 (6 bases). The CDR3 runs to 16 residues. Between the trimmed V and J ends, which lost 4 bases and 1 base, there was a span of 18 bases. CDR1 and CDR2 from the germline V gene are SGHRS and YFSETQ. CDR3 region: CASSPNTGTRSYEQYF. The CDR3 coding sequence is TGCGCCAGCAGCCCGAACACCGGGACTCGGTCCTACGAGCAGTACTTC.

CDR3 DNA: TGTGCCAGTAGTATTCTTGTCGGGCCGCACAATGAGCAGTTCTTC. The encoded protein is CASSILVGPHNEQFF. The rearrangement links TRBV19 to TRBJ2-1; no reliable D call. Between the trimmed V and J ends, which lost 3 bases and 5 bases, there was a span of 14 bases. The CDR3 totals 15 residues. CDR1 LNHDA and CDR2 SQIVND come from the germline V gene (reference sequence).

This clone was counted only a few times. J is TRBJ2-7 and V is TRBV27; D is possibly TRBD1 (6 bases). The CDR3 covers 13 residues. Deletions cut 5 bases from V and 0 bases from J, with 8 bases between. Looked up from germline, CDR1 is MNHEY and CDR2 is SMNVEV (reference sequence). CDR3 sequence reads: CASSADSSYEQYF. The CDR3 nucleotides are TGTGCCAGCAGTGCGGACAGCTCCTACGAGCAGTACTTC.

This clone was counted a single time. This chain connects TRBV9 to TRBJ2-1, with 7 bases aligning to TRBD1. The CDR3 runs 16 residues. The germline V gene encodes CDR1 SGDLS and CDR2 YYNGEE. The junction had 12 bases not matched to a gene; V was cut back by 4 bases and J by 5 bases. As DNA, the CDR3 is TGTGCCAGCAGCACGAGGGACAGCCGAGTACACAATGAGCAGTTCTTC. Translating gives CASSTRDSRVHNEQFF.

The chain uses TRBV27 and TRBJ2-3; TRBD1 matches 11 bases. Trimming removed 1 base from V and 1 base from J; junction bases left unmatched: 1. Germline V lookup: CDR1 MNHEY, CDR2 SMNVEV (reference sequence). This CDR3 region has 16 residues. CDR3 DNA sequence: TGTGCCAGCAGTTTATGGACAGGGGGCCGCACAGATACGCAGTATTTT. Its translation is CASSLWTGGRTDTQYF.

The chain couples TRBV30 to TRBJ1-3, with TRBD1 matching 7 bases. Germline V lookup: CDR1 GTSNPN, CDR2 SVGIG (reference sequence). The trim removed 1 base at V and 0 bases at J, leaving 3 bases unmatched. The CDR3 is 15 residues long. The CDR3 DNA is TGTGCCTGGAGTGCGGGACAGATCTCTGGAAACACCATATATTTT. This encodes CAWSAGQISGNTIYF.

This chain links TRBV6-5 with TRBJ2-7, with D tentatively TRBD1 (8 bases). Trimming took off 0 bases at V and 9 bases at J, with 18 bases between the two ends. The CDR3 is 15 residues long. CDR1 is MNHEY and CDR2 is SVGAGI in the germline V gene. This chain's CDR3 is CASSYSDRDYERQYF. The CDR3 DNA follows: TGTGCCAGCAGTTACTCGGACAGGGACTACGAGAGGCAGTACTTC.

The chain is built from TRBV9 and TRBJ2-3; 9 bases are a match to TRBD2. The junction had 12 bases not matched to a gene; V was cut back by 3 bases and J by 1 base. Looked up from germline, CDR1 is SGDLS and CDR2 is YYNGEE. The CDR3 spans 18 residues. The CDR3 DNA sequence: TGTGCCAGCAGCGCACCGAACACAGGGACTAGCCGCACAGATACGCAGTATTTT. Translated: CASSAPNTGTSRTDTQYF.

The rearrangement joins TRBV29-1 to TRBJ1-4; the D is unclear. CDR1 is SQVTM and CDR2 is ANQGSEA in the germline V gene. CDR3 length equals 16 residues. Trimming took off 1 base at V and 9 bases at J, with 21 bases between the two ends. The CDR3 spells CSVEGLRERVGKKLFF. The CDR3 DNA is TGCAGCGTTGAAGGACTGCGGGAAAGAGTAGGTAAAAAACTGTTTTTT.

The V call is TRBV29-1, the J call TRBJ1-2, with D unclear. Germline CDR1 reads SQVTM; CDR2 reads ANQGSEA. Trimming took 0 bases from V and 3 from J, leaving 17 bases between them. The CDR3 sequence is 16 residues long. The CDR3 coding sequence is TGCAGCGTTGAAGATCCCCTTAGGGATCAGCACTATGGCTACACCTTC. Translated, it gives CSVEDPLRDQHYGYTF.

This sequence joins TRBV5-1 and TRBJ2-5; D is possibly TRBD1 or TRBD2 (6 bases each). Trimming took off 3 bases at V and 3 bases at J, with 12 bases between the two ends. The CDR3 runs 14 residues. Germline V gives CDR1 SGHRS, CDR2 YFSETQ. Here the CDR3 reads CASSWAGGEETQYF. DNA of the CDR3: TGCGCCAGCAGCTGGGCCGGGGGCGAAGAGACCCAGTACTTC.

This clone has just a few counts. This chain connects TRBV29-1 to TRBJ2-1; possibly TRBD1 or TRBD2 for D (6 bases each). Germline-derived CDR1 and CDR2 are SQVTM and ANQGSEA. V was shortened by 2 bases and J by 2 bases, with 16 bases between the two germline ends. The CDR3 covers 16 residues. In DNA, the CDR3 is TGCAGCGTTGAACCCCCGAACAGGGAGGCCTACAATGAGCAGTTCTTC. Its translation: CSVEPPNREAYNEQFF.

The CDR3 here is CASSLAGTGRGQETQYF. DNA for the CDR3: TGTGCCAGCAGCTTAGCTGGTACGGGCAGGGGCCAAGAGACCCAGTACTTC. This sequence joins TRBV7-2 and TRBJ2-5, with a tentative D call TRBD1 (6 bases). Germline V gives CDR1 SGHTA, CDR2 FQGNSA. This CDR3 is built from 17 residues. The V gene lost 0 bases and the J gene lost 1 base, with 15 bases spanning the gap.

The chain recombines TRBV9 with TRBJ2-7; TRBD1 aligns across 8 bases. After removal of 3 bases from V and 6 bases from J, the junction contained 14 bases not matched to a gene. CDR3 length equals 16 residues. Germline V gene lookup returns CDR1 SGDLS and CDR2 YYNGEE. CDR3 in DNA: TGTGCCAGCAGCGCACCAGGGGGCCAGGGGTATACCGAGCAGTACTTC. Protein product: CASSAPGGQGYTEQYF.

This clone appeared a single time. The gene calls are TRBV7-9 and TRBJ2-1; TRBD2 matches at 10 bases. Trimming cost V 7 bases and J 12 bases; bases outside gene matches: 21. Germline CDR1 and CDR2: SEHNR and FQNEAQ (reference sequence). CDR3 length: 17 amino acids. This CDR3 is CASNTAPGLAHKPGQFF. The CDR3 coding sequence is TGTGCCAGCAACACCGCCCCGGGACTAGCGCACAAACCGGGGCAGTTCTTC.

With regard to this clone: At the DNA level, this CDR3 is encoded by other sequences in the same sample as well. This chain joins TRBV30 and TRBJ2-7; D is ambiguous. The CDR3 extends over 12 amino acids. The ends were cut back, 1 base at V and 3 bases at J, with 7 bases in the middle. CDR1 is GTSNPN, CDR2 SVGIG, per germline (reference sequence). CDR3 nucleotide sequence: TGTGCCTGGAGTGGGTCGGGCTACGAGCAGTACTTC. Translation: CAWSGSGYEQYF.

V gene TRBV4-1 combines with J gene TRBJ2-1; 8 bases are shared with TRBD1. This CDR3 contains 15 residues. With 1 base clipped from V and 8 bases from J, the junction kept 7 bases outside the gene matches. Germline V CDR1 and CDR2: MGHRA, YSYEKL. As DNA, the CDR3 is TGCGCCAGCAGCCAAGGACAGGGGAGCCAAGATGAGCAGTTCTTC. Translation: CASSQGQGSQDEQFF.

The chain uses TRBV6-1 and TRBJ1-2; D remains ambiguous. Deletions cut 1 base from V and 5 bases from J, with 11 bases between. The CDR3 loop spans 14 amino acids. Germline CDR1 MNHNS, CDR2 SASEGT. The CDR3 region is CASSEVSTIYGYTF. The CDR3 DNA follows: TGTGCCAGCAGTGAAGTGTCCACCATTTATGGCTACACCTTC.

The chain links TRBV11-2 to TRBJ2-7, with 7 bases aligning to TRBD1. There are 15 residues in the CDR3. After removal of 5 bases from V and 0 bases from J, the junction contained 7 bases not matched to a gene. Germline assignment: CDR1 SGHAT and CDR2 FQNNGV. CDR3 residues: CASSGPTGISYEQYF. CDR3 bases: TGTGCCAGCAGCGGCCCGACAGGGATCTCCTACGAGCAGTACTTC.

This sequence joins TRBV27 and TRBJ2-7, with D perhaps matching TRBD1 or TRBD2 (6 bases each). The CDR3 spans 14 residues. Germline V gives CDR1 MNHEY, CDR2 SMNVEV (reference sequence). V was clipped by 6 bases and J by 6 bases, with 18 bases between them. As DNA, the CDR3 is TGTGCCAGCAGGGGGGGCAGGACATTTGTCGAGCAGTACTTC. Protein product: CASRGGRTFVEQYF.

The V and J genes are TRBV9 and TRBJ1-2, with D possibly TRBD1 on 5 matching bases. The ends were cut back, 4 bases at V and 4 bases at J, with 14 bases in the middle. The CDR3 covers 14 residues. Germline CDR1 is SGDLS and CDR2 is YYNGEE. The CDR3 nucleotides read TGTGCCAGCAGCCTCAGGGAAGAGAGCTATGGCTACACCTTC. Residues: CASSLREESYGYTF.

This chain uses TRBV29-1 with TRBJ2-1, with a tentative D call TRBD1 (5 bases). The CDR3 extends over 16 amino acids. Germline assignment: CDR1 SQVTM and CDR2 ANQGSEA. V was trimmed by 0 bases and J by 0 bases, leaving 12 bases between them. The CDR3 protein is CSVEDLDRRSYNEQFF. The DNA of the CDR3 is TGCAGCGTTGAAGATTTAGACAGACGCTCCTACAATGAGCAGTTCTTC.

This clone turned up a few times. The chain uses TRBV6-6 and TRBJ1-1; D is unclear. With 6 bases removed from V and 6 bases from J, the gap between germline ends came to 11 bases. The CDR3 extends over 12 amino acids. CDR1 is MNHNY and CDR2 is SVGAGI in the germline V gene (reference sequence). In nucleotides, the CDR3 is TGTGCCAGCAGGGCCCTAAGCGCTGAAGCTTTCTTT. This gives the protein CASRALSAEAFF.